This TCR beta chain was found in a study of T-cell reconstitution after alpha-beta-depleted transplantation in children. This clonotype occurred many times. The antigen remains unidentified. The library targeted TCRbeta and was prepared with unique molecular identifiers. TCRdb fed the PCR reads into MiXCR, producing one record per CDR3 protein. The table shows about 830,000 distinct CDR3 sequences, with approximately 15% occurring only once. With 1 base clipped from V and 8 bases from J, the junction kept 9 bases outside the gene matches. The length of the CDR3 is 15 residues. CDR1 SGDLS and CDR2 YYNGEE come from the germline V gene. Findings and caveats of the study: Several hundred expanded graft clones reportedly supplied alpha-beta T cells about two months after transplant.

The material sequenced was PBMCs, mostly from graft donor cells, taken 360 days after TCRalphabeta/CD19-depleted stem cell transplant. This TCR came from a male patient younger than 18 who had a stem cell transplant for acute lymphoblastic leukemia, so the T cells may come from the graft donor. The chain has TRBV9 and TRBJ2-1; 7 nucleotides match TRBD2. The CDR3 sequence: CASSVSPSSGYEQFF. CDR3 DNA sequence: TGTGCCAGCAGCGTATCCCCATCTAGCGGCTATGAGCAGTTCTTC.